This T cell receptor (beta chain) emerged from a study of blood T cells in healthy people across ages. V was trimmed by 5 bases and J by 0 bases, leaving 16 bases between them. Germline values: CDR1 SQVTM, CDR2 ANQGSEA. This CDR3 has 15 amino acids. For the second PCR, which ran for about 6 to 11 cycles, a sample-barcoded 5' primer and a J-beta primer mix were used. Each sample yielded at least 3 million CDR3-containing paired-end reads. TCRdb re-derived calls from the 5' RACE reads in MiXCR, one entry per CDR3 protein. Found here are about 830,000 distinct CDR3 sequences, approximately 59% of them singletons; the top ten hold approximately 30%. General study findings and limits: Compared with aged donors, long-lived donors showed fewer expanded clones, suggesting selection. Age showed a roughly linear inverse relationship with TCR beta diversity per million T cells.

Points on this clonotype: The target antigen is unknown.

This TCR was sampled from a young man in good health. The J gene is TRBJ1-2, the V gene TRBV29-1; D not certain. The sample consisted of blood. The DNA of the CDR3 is TGCAGCGTTCGATCGGTCGGGCCCGCTAACTATGGCTACACCTTC. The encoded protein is CSVRSVGPANYGYTF.